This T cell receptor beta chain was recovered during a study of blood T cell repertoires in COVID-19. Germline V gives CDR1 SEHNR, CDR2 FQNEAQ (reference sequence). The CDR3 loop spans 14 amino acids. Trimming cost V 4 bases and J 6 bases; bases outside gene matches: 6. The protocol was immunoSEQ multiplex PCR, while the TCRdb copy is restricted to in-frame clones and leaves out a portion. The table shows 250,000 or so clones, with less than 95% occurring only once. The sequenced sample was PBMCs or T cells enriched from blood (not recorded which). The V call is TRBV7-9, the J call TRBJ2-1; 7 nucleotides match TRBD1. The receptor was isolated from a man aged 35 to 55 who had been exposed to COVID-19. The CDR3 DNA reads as TGTGCCAGCAGCTACCGACAGGGTGGCAATGAGCAGTTCTTC. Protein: CASSYRQGGNEQFF.